The 2 T cell receptor beta chains presented below share a single source sample, sequenced in a study of blood T cell repertoires in COVID-19. Clones were read by immunoSEQ multiplex PCR, and TCRdb kept only the in-frame ones, dropping some. This sample carries hundreds of thousands of clones, approximately 81% of them seen once, and the ten largest clones take about 20%. Sequencing used peripheral blood. These receptors originate from a man aged 25-40 years with active or convalescent COVID-19.

The chain carries TRBV3-1 (or the pseudogene TRBV3-2) and TRBJ2-2, with D uncertain. Trimming cost V 4 bases and J 2 bases, with 11 bases left between them. The germline CDR1 and CDR2 sequences are LGHDT and YNNKEL (reference sequence). The length of the CDR3 is 15 residues. The CDR3 reads CASSLGTENTGELFF. CDR3 DNA: TGTGCCAGCAGCCTGGGCACGGAAAACACCGGGGAGCTGTTTTTT.

This chain joins TRBV6-5 and TRBJ1-2; perhaps TRBD1 as D (5 bases). From germline, CDR1 is MNHEY and CDR2 SVGAGI. V lost 0 bases, J lost 4 bases, and 15 bases lay in between. The CDR3 sequence is 16 residues long. CDR3 DNA: TGTGCCAGCAGTTACTCGAACCCCGGTAGGGGCTATGGCTACACCTTC. This encodes CASSYSNPGRGYGYTF.